A single sample is the source of the 31 T cell receptor beta chains below, sequenced in a study of blood T cell repertoires in COVID-19. Clones were read by immunoSEQ multiplex PCR, and TCRdb kept only the in-frame ones, dropping some. In the table there are about 110,000 clones, around 85% of which are singletons. Material for sequencing was peripheral blood. These receptors originate from a man between 65 and 80 years old with active or convalescent COVID-19.

The chain combines TRBV11-2 with TRBJ1-3; D not certain. Germline V gene lookup returns CDR1 SGHAT and CDR2 FQNNGV. V shed 0 bases and J shed 6 bases, with 15 bases lying between them. The CDR3 has 16 amino acids. The CDR3 sequence: CASSLDRTPSANTIYF. The CDR3 bases are TGTGCCAGCAGCTTAGATCGAACACCCAGTGCAAACACCATATATTTT. The variable domain in full, completed from reference TRBV11-2 and TRBJ1-3, reads EAGVAQSPRYKIIEKRQSVAFWCNPISGHATLYWYQQILGQGPKLLIQFQNNGVVDDSQLPKDRFSAERLKGVDSTLKIQPAKLEDSAVYLCASSLDRTPSANTIYFGEGSWLTVV.

The chain recombines TRBV5-1 with TRBJ2-5, with 7 bases fitting TRBD1. The V and J ends lost 2 bases and 4 bases, in that order; junction bases with no gene match: 11. This CDR3 is built from 16 residues. Per the germline V gene, CDR1 is SGHRS and CDR2 is YFSETQ. CDR3 region: CASSFQGTGAGETQYF. Here the CDR3 DNA reads TGCGCCAGCAGCTTTCAAGGCACAGGGGCGGGAGAGACCCAGTACTTC.

The chain joins TRBV14 to TRBJ1-4; TRBD1 aligns across 8 bases. J gave up 8 bases and V 3 bases, and 11 bases lay outside the gene matches. Germline V gene data show CDR1 as SGHDN and CDR2 as FVKESK. The CDR3 extends over 16 amino acids. The CDR3 reads CASSHLPGQEREKLFF. CDR3 nucleotides: TGTGCCAGCAGCCATCTACCGGGACAGGAACGGGAAAAACTGTTTTTT.

The CDR3 nucleotides are TGCGCCACCCGACAGGAGACTAATGAAAAACTGTTTTTT. Translated: CATRQETNEKLFF. The chain has TRBV5-1 and TRBJ1-4; D is perhaps TRBD1 (6 bases). The CDR3 runs to 13 residues. V was trimmed by 9 bases and J by 2 bases, leaving 11 bases between them. CDR1 is SGHRS, CDR2 YFSETQ, per germline.

V and J are TRBV30 and TRBJ1-2; the D is unclear. The V gene lost 5 bases and the J gene lost 6 bases, with 13 bases spanning the gap. This CDR3 is built from 12 residues. The germline V gene encodes CDR1 GTSNPN and CDR2 SVGIG (reference sequence). CDR3 nucleotide sequence: TGTGCCTGGGCCTTAACCGGGAATGGCTACACCTTC. This translates into CAWALTGNGYTF. The whole variable domain, remainder taken from reference TRBV30 and TRBJ1-2, is SQTIHQWPATLVQPVGSPLSLECTVEGTSNPNLYWYRQAAGRGLQLLFYSVGIGQISSEVPQNLSASRPQDRQFILSSKKLLLSDSGFYLCAWALTGNGYTFGSGTRLTVV.

The rearrangement links TRBV10-3 to TRBJ1-5; 7 nucleotides line up with TRBD1. V was pared by 5 bases and J by 5 bases, with 3 bases of the junction left unmatched. There are 13 residues in the CDR3. The V gene's germline CDR1 is ENHRY and CDR2 SYGVKD. The CDR3 region has the DNA TGTGCCATCAGTCGGGACAGCTATCAGCCCCAGCATTTT. It specifies CAISRDSYQPQHF.

The rearrangement uses TRBV11-1 and TRBJ1-2; perhaps TRBD1 as D (5 bases). CDR3 length: 14 amino acids. Germline V lookup: CDR1 SGHAT, CDR2 FQDESV (reference sequence). V was cut by 3 bases and J by 0 bases, with 8 bases left in between. CDR3 loop: CASSFDSTNYGYTF. As DNA, the CDR3 is TGTGCCAGCAGCTTTGACAGTACTAACTATGGCTACACCTTC.

CDR3 sequence: CAITADLSYEQYF. The DNA of the CDR3 is TGTGCCATCACCGCCGATCTATCCTACGAGCAGTACTTC. The V and J genes are TRBV10-3 and TRBJ2-7; D call uncertain. With 7 bases removed from V and 1 base from J, the gap between germline ends came to 11 bases. The germline V gene encodes CDR1 ENHRY and CDR2 SYGVKD. The CDR3 loop spans 13 amino acids.

This chain connects TRBV6-5 to TRBJ1-1; tentative D call: TRBD1 (6 bases). Germline CDR1 reads MNHEY; CDR2 reads SVGAGI. Between the trimmed V and J ends, which lost 8 bases and 1 base, there was a span of 14 bases. The CDR3 consists of 14 residues. The CDR3 bases are TGTGCCAGCTGTCCTGGACAGACGAACACTGAAGCTTTCTTT. Amino acids: CASCPGQTNTEAFF.

This clone was seen a few times. This chain connects TRBV4-1 to TRBJ2-1; weak D call: TRBD2 (6 bases). This CDR3 region has 17 residues. V was pared by 1 base and J by 7 bases, with 20 bases between. Germline V CDR1 and CDR2: MGHRA, YSYEKL. CDR3 region: CASSQAAAGRFGNEQFF. The CDR3 coding sequence is TGCGCCAGCAGCCAAGCAGCGGCAGGGAGGTTTGGGAATGAGCAGTTCTTC.

The V and J genes are TRBV11-2 and TRBJ1-2; D unresolved. The CDR3 is 14 amino acids. Trimming pared 1 base from V and 8 bases from J, leaving 14 bases between. The germline CDR1 and CDR2 sequences are SGHAT and FQNNGV. CDR3 in amino acids: CASSLAPGSSGYTF. CDR3 in DNA: TGTGCCAGCAGCTTAGCCCCCGGTTCTAGCGGCTACACCTTC.

The gene calls are TRBV5-1 and TRBJ1-1; 7 nucleotides agree with TRBD1. With V trimmed by 1 base and J by 5 bases, 8 bases remained unmatched. CDR1 is SGHRS and CDR2 is YFSETQ in the germline V gene. There are 15 residues in the CDR3. The chain's CDR3 is CASSLTGDIGTEAFF. CDR3 bases: TGCGCCAGCAGCTTGACAGGGGATATAGGGACTGAAGCTTTCTTT.

The chain joins TRBV6-5 to TRBJ2-7; 7 nucleotides align to TRBD1. V lost 5 bases to trimming and J lost 1 base; unmatched junction nucleotides: 8. The V gene's germline CDR1 is MNHEY and CDR2 SVGAGI. The CDR3 has 15 amino acids. CDR3 sequence reads: CASSHDRVGSYEQYF. CDR3 sequence (DNA): TGTGCCAGCAGTCACGACAGGGTGGGGTCCTACGAGCAGTACTTC.

The V and J genes are TRBV28 and TRBJ2-2, with 7 bases matching TRBD1. V trimming: 3 bases; J trimming: 1 base; junction bases outside the gene matches: 5. Germline lookup yields CDR1 MDHEN and CDR2 SYDVKM. CDR3 length: 16 residues. The CDR3 coding sequence is TGTGCCAGCAGTTTTCTGGGACAGCAGAACACCGGGGAGCTGTTTTTT. As protein: CASSFLGQQNTGELFF.

J is TRBJ2-1 and V is TRBV9; 15 bases align to TRBD2. The V gene's germline CDR1 is SGDLS and CDR2 YYNGEE. The junction had 6 bases not matched to a gene; V was cut back by 3 bases and J by 8 bases. This CDR3 has 16 residues. CDR3 loop: CASSAGTSGRYYEQFF. The CDR3 region has the DNA TGTGCCAGCAGCGCGGGGACTAGCGGGAGGTATTATGAGCAGTTCTTC. The full variable domain, in which reference TRBV9 and TRBJ2-1 provide the parts outside the CDR3, is DSGVTQTPKHLITATGQRVTLRCSPRSGDLSVYWYQQSLDQGLQFLIQYYNGEERAKGNILERFSAQQFPDLHSELNLSSLELGDSALYFCASSAGTSGRYYEQFFGPGTRLTVL.

This chain joins TRBV7-2 and TRBJ2-7; D perhaps matches TRBD2 (5 bases). The germline V gene encodes CDR1 SGHTA and CDR2 FQGNSA. Trimming removed 0 bases from V and 2 bases from J, with 8 bases in between. The CDR3 spans 14 residues. CDR3 in amino acids: CASSLATGTYEQYF. The CDR3 coding sequence is TGTGCCAGCAGCTTAGCTACCGGGACCTACGAGCAGTACTTC.

This clone came up a few times. The chain employs TRBV7-2 and TRBJ2-1, with 11 bases identical to TRBD2. Trimming removed 4 bases from V and 6 bases from J; junction bases left unmatched: 5. The CDR3 runs to 15 residues. Germline CDR1 SGHTA, CDR2 FQGNSA. CDR3 bases: TGTGCCAGCAGCTATGTAGCGGGGGGGTTCAATGAGCAGTTCTTC. It encodes CASSYVAGGFNEQFF.

V is TRBV27 and J is TRBJ1-2, with 7 bases matching TRBD1. Trimming removed 4 bases from V and 4 bases from J; junction bases left unmatched: 3. The CDR3 has 13 residues. Germline assignment: CDR1 MNHEY and CDR2 SMNVEV (reference sequence). CDR3 amino acids: CASSSAGGYGYTF. As DNA, the CDR3 is TGTGCCAGCAGTTCTGCAGGGGGCTATGGCTACACCTTC.

The CDR3 DNA is TGTGCCAGCAGCTTGCAGAGCTCCGAGGGAAAACTGTTTTTT. It encodes CASSLQSSEGKLFF. V usage is TRBV5-4 and J usage is TRBJ1-4; D not certain. The length of the CDR3 is 14 residues. The germline V gene has CDR1 SGHNT and CDR2 YYREEE (reference sequence). Deletions cut 1 base from V and 10 bases from J, with 14 bases between.

The V gene is TRBV5-1, the J gene TRBJ2-5; D is ambiguous. Trimming stripped 0 bases from V and 1 base from J, with 16 bases between. CDR1 is SGHRS, CDR2 YFSETQ, per germline. This CDR3 is 17 amino acids long. The CDR3 coding sequence is TGCGCCAGCAGCTTGGGGCCGGCACGCGGAGCCCAAGAGACCCAGTACTTC. Translating it yields CASSLGPARGAQETQYF.

The chain uses TRBV28 and TRBJ2-1; maybe TRBD1 (6 bases). Germline CDR1 MDHEN, CDR2 SYDVKM. The CDR3 contains 14 residues. V lost 7 bases, J lost 8 bases, and 18 bases lay in between. The chain's CDR3 is CASTQGLGRDEQFF. The CDR3 nucleotides are TGTGCCAGCACACAGGGTCTGGGTCGGGATGAGCAGTTCTTC. The full variable domain, with the rest looked up from reference TRBV28 and TRBJ2-1, is DVKVTQSSRYLVKRTGEKVFLECVQDMDHENMFWYRQDPGLGLRLIYFSYDVKMKEKGDIPEGYSVSREKKERFSLILESASTNQTSMYLCASTQGLGRDEQFFGPGTRLTVL.

The V call is TRBV28, the J call TRBJ2-7; no clear D. The ends were cut back, 4 bases at V and 4 bases at J, with 5 bases in the middle. The germline CDR1 and CDR2 sequences are MDHEN and SYDVKM. The CDR3 has 11 amino acids. For the CDR3, the DNA is TGTGCCAGCAGTTCGGGTTACGAGCAGTACTTC. Protein sequence: CASSSGYEQYF.

The chain combines TRBV28 with TRBJ2-3; TRBD2 agrees at 9 bases. CDR1 and CDR2 (germline): MDHEN, SYDVKM. The ends lost 8 bases at V and 5 bases at J; junction bases unmatched: 11. The CDR3 covers 15 residues. CDR3 protein: CASAPSGAQEDTQYF. The CDR3 nucleotides are TGTGCCAGCGCTCCTAGCGGGGCCCAGGAAGATACGCAGTATTTT.

The V and J genes are TRBV28 and TRBJ2-7; 8 bases agree with TRBD2. Germline assignment: CDR1 MDHEN and CDR2 SYDVKM. V was clipped by 7 bases and J by 2 bases; unmatched bases: 10. This CDR3 has 15 amino acids. The CDR3, as DNA: TGTGCCAGCAACCCAATCCGGACTAGCCCCTACGAGCAGTACTTC. It codes for CASNPIRTSPYEQYF.

This clone appeared a few times. The gene calls are TRBV11-2 and TRBJ1-2; 9 positions match TRBD1. The length of the CDR3 is 16 residues. The germline gives CDR1 SGHAT, CDR2 FQNNGV. After removal of 0 bases from V and 4 bases from J, the junction contained 6 bases not matched to a gene. CDR3 in DNA: TGTGCCAGCAGCTTAGATTCCGGGACAGGGCCCTATGGCTACACCTTC. Protein sequence: CASSLDSGTGPYGYTF.

The genes are TRBV19 and TRBJ2-7, with a tentative D call TRBD1 (6 bases). This CDR3 has 13 amino acids. V lost 8 bases, J lost 1 base, and 12 bases lay in between. The V gene's germline CDR1 is LNHDA and CDR2 SQIVND (reference sequence). The chain's CDR3 is CASSLDSSYEQYF. The CDR3 coding sequence is TGTGCCAGTTCCCTGGACAGTTCCTACGAGCAGTACTTC.

V is TRBV20-1 and J is TRBJ2-6, with D tentatively TRBD1 (5 bases). CDR1 and CDR2 (germline): DFQATT, SNEGSKA (reference sequence). V lost 3 bases to trimming and J lost 1 base, with 10 bases between them. The CDR3 contains 15 residues. The CDR3 region is CSASVQGSGANVLTF. The CDR3 DNA reads as TGCAGTGCTAGTGTTCAGGGATCTGGGGCCAACGTCCTGACTTTC.

This chain uses TRBV5-1 with TRBJ1-2; no reliable D call. This CDR3 is built from 15 residues. Trimming removed 3 bases at V and 5 bases at J, with 17 bases between. Germline V gene lookup returns CDR1 SGHRS and CDR2 YFSETQ. The CDR3 DNA is TGCGCCAGCAGCTCCGGTGAGGGTCCAAGATATGGCTACACCTTC. The encoded protein is CASSSGEGPRYGYTF. Full variable domain (rest looked up from reference TRBV5-1 and TRBJ1-2): KAGVTQTPRYLIKTRGQQVTLSCSPISGHRSVSWYQQTPGQGLQFLFEYFSETQRNKGNFPGRFSGRQFSNSRSEMNVSTLELGDSALYLCASSSGEGPRYGYTFGSGTRLTVV.

V gene TRBV2 combines with J gene TRBJ2-1, with 11 bases identical to TRBD2. Looked up from germline, CDR1 is SNHLY and CDR2 is FYNNEI. With V trimmed by 6 bases and J by 4 bases, 5 bases remained unmatched. CDR3 length: 15 amino acids. The CDR3 bases are TGTGCCAGCAGATTACTAGCGGGGGAGTACAATGAGCAGTTCTTC. Protein product: CASRLLAGEYNEQFF.

The chain joins TRBV9 to TRBJ2-1; TRBD1 aligns across 9 bases. The CDR3 is 15 amino acids. Germline CDR1 reads SGDLS; CDR2 reads YYNGEE. J gave up 0 bases and V 3 bases, and 1 base lay outside the gene matches. The CDR3: CASSATGGSYNEQFF. CDR3 DNA: TGTGCCAGCAGCGCGACAGGGGGCTCCTACAATGAGCAGTTCTTC.

The rearrangement links TRBV5-1 to TRBJ1-4; possible D gene TRBD1, 6 bases. Germline V lookup: CDR1 SGHRS, CDR2 YFSETQ. The ends were cut back, 2 bases at V and 5 bases at J, with 19 bases in the middle. This CDR3 region has 17 residues. As DNA, the CDR3 is TGCGCCAGCAGCTTAGATCCACAGGGCCCGGGGAATGAAAAACTGTTTTTT. This encodes CASSLDPQGPGNEKLFF.